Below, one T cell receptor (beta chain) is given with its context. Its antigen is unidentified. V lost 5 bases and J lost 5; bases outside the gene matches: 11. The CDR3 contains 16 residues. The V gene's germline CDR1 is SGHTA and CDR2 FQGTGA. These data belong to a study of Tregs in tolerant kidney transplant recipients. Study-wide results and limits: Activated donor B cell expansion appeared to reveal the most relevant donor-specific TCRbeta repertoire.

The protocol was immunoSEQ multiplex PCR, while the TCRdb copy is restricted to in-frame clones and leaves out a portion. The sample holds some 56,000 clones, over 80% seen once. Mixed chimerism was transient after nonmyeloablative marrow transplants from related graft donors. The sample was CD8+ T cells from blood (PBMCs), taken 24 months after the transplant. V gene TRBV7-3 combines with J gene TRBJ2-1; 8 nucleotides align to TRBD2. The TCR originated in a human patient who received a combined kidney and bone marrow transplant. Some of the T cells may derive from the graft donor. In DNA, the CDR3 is TGTGCCAGCAGCCCGACAAGCGGGAGTATCGACAATGAGCAGTTCTTC. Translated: CASSPTSGSIDNEQFF.